Listed below are T cell receptor beta chains from one sample, sequenced in a study of blood T cell repertoires in COVID-19. TCRdb's copy holds only in-frame clones and misses some; the assay was immunoSEQ multiplex PCR. The sample carries approximately 150,000 clones, roughly 87% recorded once. The source material was PBMCs or T cells enriched from blood (not recorded which). These receptors were taken from a human donor with acute COVID-19. The donor label of this sample is uncertain. The CDR3 runs from the conserved cysteine through the conserved F or W. The D gene is left open where the match is weak. The size of a clone is reported for some rows only, either as once, few or many, or as a class for expanded clones.

V gene	D gene	clone size	J gene	CDR3 length	CDR3 protein	CDR3 DNA
TRBV7-9	-	-	TRBJ1-4	12	CASSLGLEKLFF	TGTGCCAGCAGCTTAGGGCTCGAAAAACTGTTTTTT
TRBV27	-	-	TRBJ2-5	15	CASSLSPPEGETQYF	TGTGCCAGCAGTTTATCACCCCCGGAGGGTGAGACCCAGTACTTC
TRBV7-9	TRBD1	-	TRBJ1-2	13	CASSLVQGDGYTF	TGTGCCAGCAGCTTAGTCCAGGGGGATGGCTACACCTTC
TRBV20-1	TRBD1	-	TRBJ2-5	13	CSASQGAGETQYF	TGCAGTGCTAGTCAGGGGGCCGGGGAGACCCAGTACTTC
TRBV3-1/TRBV3-2	TRBD1	-	TRBJ2-1	12	CASSHPRTGEFF	TGTGCCAGCAGCCACCCCAGGACAGGGGAGTTCTTC
TRBV6-1	TRBD1	-	TRBJ1-1	15	CASSDAGTANTEAFF	TGTGCCAGCAGTGACGCCGGGACAGCTAACACTGAAGCTTTCTTT
TRBV5-1	-	-	TRBJ2-7	15	CASSLFWGQSYEQYF	TGCGCCAGCAGCTTGTTTTGGGGACAAAGCTACGAGCAGTACTTC
TRBV7-9	-	-	TRBJ1-1	11	CASSPGRGAFF	TGTGCCAGCAGCCCCGGTCGGGGGGCTTTCTTT
TRBV5-6	-	-	TRBJ1-5	17	CASSLRPQTGPNQPQHF	TGTGCCAGCAGCTTGAGGCCGCAGACAGGTCCCAATCAGCCCCAGCATTTT
TRBV30	-	-	TRBJ2-7	12	CAWSVRGPEQYF	TGTGCCTGGAGTGTACGAGGGCCCGAGCAGTACTTC
TRBV2	-	once	TRBJ1-1	12	CASGRANTEAFF	TGTGCCAGCGGCAGGGCGAACACTGAAGCTTTCTTT
TRBV7-2	TRBD2	-	TRBJ2-5	12	CASSLRRGGKYF	TGTGCCAGCAGCTTACGCCGGGGGGGGAAGTACTTC
TRBV12-3/TRBV12-4	-	-	TRBJ2-7	13	CASSLLIRYEQYF	TGTGCCAGCAGTTTATTGATCCGGTACGAGCAGTACTTC
TRBV7-9	TRBD1	-	TRBJ2-7	15	CASSLGDRGSHEQYF	TGTGCCAGCAGCTTAGGGGACAGGGGGTCCCACGAGCAGTACTTC
TRBV27	TRBD2	-	TRBJ2-5	17	CASSLGTSGAQLETQYF	TGTGCCAGCAGTTTAGGGACTAGCGGGGCTCAGCTAGAGACCCAGTACTTC
TRBV5-1	-	once	TRBJ2-3	15	CASSLGGQGTDTQYF	TGCGCCAGCAGTCTTGGGGGCCAAGGCACAGATACGCAGTATTTT
TRBV7-3	TRBD1	-	TRBJ2-5	15	CASSLTRGLGETQYF	TGTGCCAGCAGCTTAACGAGGGGGCTGGGGGAGACCCAGTACTTC
TRBV7-2	TRBD2	-	TRBJ2-7	15	CASSGTSGGTGIQYF	TGTGCCAGCAGCGGGACTAGCGGGGGGACCGGGATACAGTACTTC
TRBV5-4	-	-	TRBJ2-1	18	CASSPGSYRRGYYNEQFF	TGTGCCAGCAGCCCCGGGTCTTACCGCCGGGGATACTACAATGAGCAGTTCTTC
TRBV2	TRBD2	-	TRBJ2-1	16	CASSDPLAGGYNEQFF	TGTGCCAGCAGTGACCCACTAGCGGGGGGGTACAATGAGCAGTTCTTC
TRBV5-8	-	few	TRBJ1-2	13	CASSLARAAGYTF	TGTGCCAGCAGCTTGGCCAGGGCTGCGGGCTACACCTTC